Listed below are T cell receptor beta chains from one sample, sequenced in a study of T cells in localized non-small cell lung cancer. Measured with immunoSEQ multiplex PCR; TCRdb has only the in-frame clones, and not every one. The table shows tens of thousands of clones, with over 75% occurring only once. Sequencing used peripheral blood, obtained before any cancer treatment. Source of these receptors: a male donor older than 55 with stage III squamous cell lung carcinoma. Each CDR3 is given with its conserved first and last residue.

cdr3_length,j_call,v_call,cdr3_aa
15,TRBJ1-6,TRBV7-9,CASSLERGVNSPLHF
15,TRBJ2-7,TRBV5-1,CASSLRLAGEKEQYF
13,TRBJ2-7,TRBV18,CASAITDSYEQYF
11,TRBJ2-5,TRBV29-1,CSAKSGETQYF
11,TRBJ2-5,TRBV11-2,CASSAGETQYF
12,TRBJ1-1,TRBV7-8,CASGGVDTEAFF
16,TRBJ1-5,TRBV4-1,CASSQVGGGTNQPQHF
16,TRBJ2-3,TRBV28,CATETPARDHTDTQYF
15,TRBJ2-3,TRBV2,CATLTSGGITDTQYF
14,TRBJ1-2,TRBV18,CASSSTGGLGGYTF
15,TRBJ1-1,TRBV6-5,CASSYSSLGHTEAFF
14,TRBJ1-5,TRBV7-9,CASSLAKENQPQHF
15,TRBJ2-5,TRBV19,CASSGGQGAGETQYF
17,TRBJ2-3,TRBV14,CASSLLAGATSPDTQYF
15,TRBJ2-1,TRBV2,CASSDRPPSYNEQFF
12,TRBJ2-3,TRBV18,CASSLITDTQYF
15,TRBJ2-7,TRBV5-1,CASSTGQGIPYEQYF
16,TRBJ2-7,TRBV7-9,CASSIDGSSGRGEQYF
12,TRBJ2-1,TRBV9,CASSAIFHEQFF
13,TRBJ1-2,TRBV29-1,CSDGTGLGYGYTF
13,TRBJ2-5,TRBV25-1,CASSFHGGETQYF
19,TRBJ2-7,TRBV23-1,CASSQTEASLAAETYEQYF
14,TRBJ2-1,TRBV6-1,CASTLAGVASEQFF
15,TRBJ2-5,TRBV7-2,CASSLTGNVQETQYF
18,TRBJ1-2,TRBV11-3,CAKLQRDRVPSLDYGYTF
16,TRBJ2-2,TRBV10-3,CAISESSTIGAGELFF
12,TRBJ1-1,TRBV7-8,CASSLGVTEAFF
11,TRBJ2-7,TRBV6-5,CASSSSFEQYF
16,TRBJ1-3,TRBV18,CASSPQQGASGNTIYF
17,TRBJ1-1,TRBV5-1,CASSYGETPPMNTEAFF
15,TRBJ2-7,TRBV7-2,CASSLAAGGTYEQYF
16,TRBJ2-5,TRBV9,CASSVAPGGREETQYF
14,TRBJ2-7,TRBV6-1,CASSEQGGGDEQYF
16,TRBJ2-1,TRBV27,CASSTFRGRGNNEQFF
16,TRBJ1-1,TRBV7-4,CASSLEGQGRNTEAFF
16,TRBJ1-5,TRBV6-1,CASSDLMTGFTQPQHF
15,TRBJ2-1,TRBV7-9,CASSLAGSRYNEQFF
16,TRBJ1-4,TRBV5-1,CASSLANRDGIEKLFF
15,TRBJ2-3,TRBV9,CASSVSAHGTDTQYF
15,TRBJ1-1,TRBV6-5,CASSPLDIKNTEAFF
14,TRBJ2-3,TRBV25-1,CASSEDSRGNTQYF
13,TRBJ1-2,TRBV28,CASRIGGNYGYTF
14,TRBJ1-1,TRBV9,CASSQDLGLAEAFF
16,TRBJ1-4,TRBV7-6,CASSPRTLGPGEKLFF
13,TRBJ2-1,TRBV7-3,CASSLITNNEQFF
13,TRBJ1-2,TRBV2,CATQGQGVYGYTF
14,TRBJ2-7,TRBV7-7,CASSFSSGSSEQYF
13,TRBJ2-5,TRBV11-2,CASSRDSKETQYF
14,TRBJ1-2,TRBV5-1,CASSLGDGNYGYTF
16,TRBJ1-4,TRBV5-1,CASSPLGEATNEKLFF
15,TRBJ1-3,TRBV28,CASSFSPRGVGTIYF
15,TRBJ2-1,TRBV7-6,CASSLVLSGYNEQFF
19,TRBJ2-6,TRBV19,CASSIDPTGVLSGANVLTF
12,TRBJ2-5,TRBV7-7,CASSPPGETQYF
16,TRBJ1-1,TRBV11-2,CASSLGTTGVNTEAFF
16,TRBJ2-5,TRBV4-3,CASSQEYGRAVETQYF
17,TRBJ1-4,TRBV7-8,CASSPGTGRLINEKLFF